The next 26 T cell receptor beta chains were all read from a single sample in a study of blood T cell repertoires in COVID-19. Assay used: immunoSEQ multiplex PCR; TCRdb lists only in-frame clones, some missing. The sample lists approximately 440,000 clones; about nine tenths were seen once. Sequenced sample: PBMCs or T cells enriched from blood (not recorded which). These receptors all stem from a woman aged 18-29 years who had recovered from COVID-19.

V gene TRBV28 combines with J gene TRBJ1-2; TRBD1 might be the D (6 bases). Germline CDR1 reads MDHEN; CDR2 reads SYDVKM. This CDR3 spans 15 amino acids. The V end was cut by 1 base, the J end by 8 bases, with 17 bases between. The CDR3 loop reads CASSLYRQAMGGYTF. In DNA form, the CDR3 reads TGTGCCAGCAGTTTATATAGACAGGCAATGGGGGGCTACACCTTC.

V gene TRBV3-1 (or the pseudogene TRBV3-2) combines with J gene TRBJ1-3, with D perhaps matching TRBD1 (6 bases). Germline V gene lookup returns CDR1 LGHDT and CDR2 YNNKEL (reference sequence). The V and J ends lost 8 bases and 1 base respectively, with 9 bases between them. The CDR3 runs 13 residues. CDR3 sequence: CASQGRSGNTIYF. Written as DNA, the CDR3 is TGTGCCAGCCAGGGGCGGTCTGGAAACACCATATATTTT.

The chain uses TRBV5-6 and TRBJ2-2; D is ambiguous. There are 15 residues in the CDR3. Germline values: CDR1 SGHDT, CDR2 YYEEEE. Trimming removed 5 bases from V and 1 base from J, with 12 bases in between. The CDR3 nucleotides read TGTGCCAGCAGATCCGAGCCAGGGAACACCGGGGAGCTGTTTTTT. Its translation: CASRSEPGNTGELFF.

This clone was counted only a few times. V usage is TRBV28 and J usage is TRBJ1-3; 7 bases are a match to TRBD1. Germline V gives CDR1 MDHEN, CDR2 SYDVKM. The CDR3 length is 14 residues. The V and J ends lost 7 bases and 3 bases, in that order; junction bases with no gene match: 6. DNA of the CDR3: TGTGCCAGCATCTCCCCAGGGGGTGGAAACACCATATATTTT. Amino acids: CASISPGGGNTIYF. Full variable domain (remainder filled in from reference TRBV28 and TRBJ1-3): DVKVTQSSRYLVKRTGEKVFLECVQDMDHENMFWYRQDPGLGLRLIYFSYDVKMKEKGDIPEGYSVSREKKERFSLILESASTNQTSMYLCASISPGGGNTIYFGEGSWLTVV.

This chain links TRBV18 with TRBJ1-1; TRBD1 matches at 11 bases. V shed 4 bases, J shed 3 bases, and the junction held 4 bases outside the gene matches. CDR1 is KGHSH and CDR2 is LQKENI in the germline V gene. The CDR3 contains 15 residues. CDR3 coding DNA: TGTGCCAGCTCACTTTCGGGACAGGGGGACACTGAAGCTTTCTTT. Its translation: CASSLSGQGDTEAFF.

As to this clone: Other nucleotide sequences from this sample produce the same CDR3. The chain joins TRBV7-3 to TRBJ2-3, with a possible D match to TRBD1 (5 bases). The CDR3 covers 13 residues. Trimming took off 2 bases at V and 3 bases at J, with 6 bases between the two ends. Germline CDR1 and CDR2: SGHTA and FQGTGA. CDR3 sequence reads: CASSLQGTDTQYF. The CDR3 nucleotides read TGTGCCAGCAGCTTACAGGGTACAGATACGCAGTATTTT.

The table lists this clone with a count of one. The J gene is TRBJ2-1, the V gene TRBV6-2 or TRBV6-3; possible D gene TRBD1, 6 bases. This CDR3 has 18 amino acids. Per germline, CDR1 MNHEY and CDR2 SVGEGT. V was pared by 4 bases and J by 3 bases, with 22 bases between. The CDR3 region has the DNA TGTGCCAGCAGTTTAAACCCCTCCCCAGGGGCGGACTACAATGAGCAGTTCTTC. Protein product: CASSLNPSPGADYNEQFF.

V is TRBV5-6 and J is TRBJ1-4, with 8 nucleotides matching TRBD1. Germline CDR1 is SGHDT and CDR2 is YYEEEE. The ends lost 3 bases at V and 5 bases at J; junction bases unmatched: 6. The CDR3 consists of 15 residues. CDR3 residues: CASSYDRGPNEKLFF. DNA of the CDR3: TGTGCCAGCAGCTACGACAGGGGTCCGAATGAAAAACTGTTTTTT.

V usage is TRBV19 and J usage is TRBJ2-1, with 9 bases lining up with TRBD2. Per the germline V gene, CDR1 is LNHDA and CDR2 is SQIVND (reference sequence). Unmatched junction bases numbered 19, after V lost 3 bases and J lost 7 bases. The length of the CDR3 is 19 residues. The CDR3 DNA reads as TGTGCCAGTAGTATTCCAACAGGGAGGGGACTAGCTATTGGGAATGAGCAGTTCTTC. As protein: CASSIPTGRGLAIGNEQFF.

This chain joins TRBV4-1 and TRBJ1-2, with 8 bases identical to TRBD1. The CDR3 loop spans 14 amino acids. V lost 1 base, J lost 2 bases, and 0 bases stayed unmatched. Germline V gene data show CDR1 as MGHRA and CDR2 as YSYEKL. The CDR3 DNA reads TGCGCCAGCAGCCAAGGGGACAGGAACTATGGCTACACCTTC. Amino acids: CASSQGDRNYGYTF.

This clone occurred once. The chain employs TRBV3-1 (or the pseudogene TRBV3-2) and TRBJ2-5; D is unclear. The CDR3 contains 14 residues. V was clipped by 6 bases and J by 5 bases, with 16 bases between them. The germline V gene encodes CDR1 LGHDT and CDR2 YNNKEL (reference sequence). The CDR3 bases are TGTGCCAGCAGGTCAGGTCCCGATTTGGAGACCCAGTACTTC. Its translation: CASRSGPDLETQYF.

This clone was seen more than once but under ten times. CDR3 nucleotide sequence: TGTGCCAGCAGCTTGGGGTTGATAGCGGGGGCGGGCAATGAGCAGTTCTTC. Amino acids: CASSLGLIAGAGNEQFF. The genes are TRBV5-4 and TRBJ2-1, with 9 bases that match TRBD2. The CDR3 has 17 amino acids. J gave up 6 bases and V 0 bases, and 10 bases lay outside the gene matches. Germline V gene sequence: CDR1 SGHNT, CDR2 YYREEE (reference sequence).

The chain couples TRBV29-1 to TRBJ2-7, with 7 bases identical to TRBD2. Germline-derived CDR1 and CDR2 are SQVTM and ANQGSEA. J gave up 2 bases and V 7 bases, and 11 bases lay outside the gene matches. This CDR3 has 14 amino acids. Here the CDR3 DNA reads TGCAGCGCGCAGCCGGGACTATCACCCTACGAGCAGTACTTC. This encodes CSAQPGLSPYEQYF.

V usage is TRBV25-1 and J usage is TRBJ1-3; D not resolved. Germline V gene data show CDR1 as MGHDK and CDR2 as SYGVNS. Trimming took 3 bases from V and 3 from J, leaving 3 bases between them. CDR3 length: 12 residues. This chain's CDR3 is CASSDSGNTIYF. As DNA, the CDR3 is TGTGCCAGCAGTGATAGTGGAAACACCATATATTTT. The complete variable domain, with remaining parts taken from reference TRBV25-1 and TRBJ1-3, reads EADIYQTPRYLVIGTGKKITLECSQTMGHDKMYWYQQDPGMELHLIHYSYGVNSTEKGDLSSESTVSRIRTEHFPLTLESARPSHTSQYLCASSDSGNTIYFGEGSWLTVV.

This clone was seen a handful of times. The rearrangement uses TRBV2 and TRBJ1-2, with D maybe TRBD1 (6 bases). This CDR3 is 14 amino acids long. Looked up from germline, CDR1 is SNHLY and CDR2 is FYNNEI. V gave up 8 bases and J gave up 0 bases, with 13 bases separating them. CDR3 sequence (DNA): TGTGCCAGCCAGGGACATCTCTCTAACTATGGCTACACCTTC. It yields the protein CASQGHLSNYGYTF.

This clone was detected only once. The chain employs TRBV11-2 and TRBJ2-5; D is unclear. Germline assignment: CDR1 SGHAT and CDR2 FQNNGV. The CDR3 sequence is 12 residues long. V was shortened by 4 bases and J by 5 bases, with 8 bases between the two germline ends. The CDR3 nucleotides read TGTGCCAGCAGCTCCTTGAGGGAGACCCAGTACTTC. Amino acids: CASSSLRETQYF.

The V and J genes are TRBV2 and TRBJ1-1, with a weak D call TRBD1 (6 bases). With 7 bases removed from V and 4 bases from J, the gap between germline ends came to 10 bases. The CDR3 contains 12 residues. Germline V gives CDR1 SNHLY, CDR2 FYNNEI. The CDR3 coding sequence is TGTGCCAGCACAGGGGAGACCACTGAAGCTTTCTTT. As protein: CASTGETTEAFF.

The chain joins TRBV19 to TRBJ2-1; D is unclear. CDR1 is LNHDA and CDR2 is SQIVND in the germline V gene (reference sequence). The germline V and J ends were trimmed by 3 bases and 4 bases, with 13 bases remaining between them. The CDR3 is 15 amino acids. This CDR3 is CASSISQFGYNEQFF. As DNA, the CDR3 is TGTGCCAGTAGTATCTCACAATTCGGGTACAATGAGCAGTTCTTC.

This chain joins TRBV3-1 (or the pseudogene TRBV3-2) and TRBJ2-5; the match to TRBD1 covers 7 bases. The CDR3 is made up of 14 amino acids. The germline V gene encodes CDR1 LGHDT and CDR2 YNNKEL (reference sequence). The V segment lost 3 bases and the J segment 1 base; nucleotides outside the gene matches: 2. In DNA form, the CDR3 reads TGTGCCAGCAGCCACCGACAGGGCCAAGAGACCCAGTACTTC. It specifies CASSHRQGQETQYF.

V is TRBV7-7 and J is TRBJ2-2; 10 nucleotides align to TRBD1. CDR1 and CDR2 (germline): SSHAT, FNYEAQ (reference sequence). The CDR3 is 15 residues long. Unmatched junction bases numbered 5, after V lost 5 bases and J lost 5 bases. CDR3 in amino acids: CASSPTGGGTGELFF. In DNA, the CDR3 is TGTGCCAGCAGCCCGACAGGGGGCGGAACCGGGGAGCTGTTTTTT.

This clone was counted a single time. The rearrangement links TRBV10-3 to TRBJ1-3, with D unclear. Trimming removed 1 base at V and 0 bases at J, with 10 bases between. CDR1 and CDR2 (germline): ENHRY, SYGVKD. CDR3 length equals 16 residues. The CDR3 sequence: CAISEWLADSGNTIYF. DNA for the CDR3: TGTGCCATCAGTGAGTGGCTAGCCGACTCTGGAAACACCATATATTTT.

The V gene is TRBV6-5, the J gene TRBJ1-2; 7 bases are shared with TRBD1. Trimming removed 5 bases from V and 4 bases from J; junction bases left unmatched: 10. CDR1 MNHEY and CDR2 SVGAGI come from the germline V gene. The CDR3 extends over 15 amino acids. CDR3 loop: CASSLSAGTAYGYTF. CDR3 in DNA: TGTGCCAGCAGTCTAAGTGCCGGGACAGCCTATGGCTACACCTTC.

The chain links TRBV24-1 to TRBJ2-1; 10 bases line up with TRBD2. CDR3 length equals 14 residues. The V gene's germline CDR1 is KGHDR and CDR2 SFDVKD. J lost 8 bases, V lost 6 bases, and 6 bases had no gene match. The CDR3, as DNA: TGTGCCACCAGTACAGCGGGGGGGCCCGATGAGCAGTTCTTC. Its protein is CATSTAGGPDEQFF.

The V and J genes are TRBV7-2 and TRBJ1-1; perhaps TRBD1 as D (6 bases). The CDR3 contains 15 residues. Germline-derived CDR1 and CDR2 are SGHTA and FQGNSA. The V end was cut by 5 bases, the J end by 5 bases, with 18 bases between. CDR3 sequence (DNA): TGTGCCAGCAGCATGAGAGCAGGGGTGGTTACTGAAGCTTTCTTT. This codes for CASSMRAGVVTEAFF.

CDR3 residues: CASSPGQYYGYTF. The CDR3 DNA follows: TGTGCCAGCAGTCCGGGACAGTACTATGGCTACACCTTC. The chain couples TRBV28 to TRBJ1-2, with TRBD1 matching 7 bases. The CDR3 loop spans 13 amino acids. CDR1 and CDR2 (germline): MDHEN, SYDVKM. J was trimmed by 3 bases and V by 5 bases; bases with no gene match: 3.

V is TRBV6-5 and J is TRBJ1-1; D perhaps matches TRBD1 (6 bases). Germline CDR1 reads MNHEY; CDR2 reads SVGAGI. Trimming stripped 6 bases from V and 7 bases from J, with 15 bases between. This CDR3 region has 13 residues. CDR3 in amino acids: CASSFGQYGEAFF. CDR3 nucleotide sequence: TGTGCCAGCAGCTTCGGACAGTATGGTGAAGCTTTCTTT.